Here is one T cell receptor (beta chain) with its context. Enrollment of patients from Seattle took place during active infection, with longitudinal follow-up. The sample belongs to a study of blood T cell repertoires in COVID-19. About the research overall: The origin of the acute and convalescent COVID-19 samples was the United States, Italy and Spain. Sample material is recorded as cDNA or gDNA derived from T cells, B-cell-depleted T cells, or PBMCs.

As handled by the study authors: Amplified reference gene primers provided the basis for estimating nucleated cell counts. Libraries were prepared by immunoSEQ multiplex PCR; TCRdb keeps only in-frame clonotypes and omits some of them. V, J and clone size are taken as reported in that table, and D and trimming were inferred from the DNA itself. The sample consists of about 210,000 clones, less than 85% of them appearing once. Germline lookup yields CDR1 MNHEY and CDR2 SVGAGI. The CDR3 contains 15 residues. The V and J ends lost 0 bases and 1 base, in that order; junction bases with no gene match: 1. The chain couples TRBV6-5 to TRBJ2-7; 9 nucleotides align to TRBD2. The clonotype was recovered from a woman over 75 with COVID-19, enrolled during active disease. Source material: peripheral blood. The CDR3 here is CASSYSLAGSYEQYF. The CDR3 nucleotides read TGTGCCAGCAGTTACTCCCTAGCGGGATCCTACGAGCAGTACTTC.